The rows below give T cell receptor beta chains drawn from one sample of a study of blood T cells in healthy people across ages. TCRdb itself ran the 5' RACE reads through MiXCR, one entry per CDR3 protein. The profile shows more than 900,000 distinct CDR3 sequences, 25% of them singletons. The same sample was also used in a study of T cells of mothers and their children.

The sample taken for sequencing was blood. These receptors came from a girl aged 2 to 10 in good health. Each CDR3 is given with its conserved first and last residue.

TRBV12-3/TRBV12-4	TRBJ2-5	CASRSTDQETQYF
TRBV12-3/TRBV12-4	TRBJ2-4	CASSPRPDTIQYF
TRBV7-2	TRBJ1-2	CASSIVPTEPRYGYTF
TRBV13	TRBJ2-5	CASSLGTHIDETQYF
TRBV14	TRBJ1-2	CASSVRGLRGNYGYTF
TRBV7-2	TRBJ1-5	CASSQGQGEPQHF
TRBV9	TRBJ1-2	CASSPQTAIYGYTF
TRBV6-1	TRBJ2-1	CASSEGVYSYNEQFF
TRBV7-9	TRBJ2-5	CASSSRLAAIKETQYF
TRBV12-3/TRBV12-4	TRBJ2-1	CASSLGVGQFF
TRBV7-2	TRBJ1-4	CASSYPGQGHEKLFF
TRBV2	TRBJ2-5	CASSVRREEVQETQYF
TRBV3-1	TRBJ2-5	CASSPGPIALVSF
TRBV28	TRBJ2-7	CASRLNYEQYF
TRBV6-6	TRBJ1-1	CASSLTQGGTEAFF
TRBV29-1	TRBJ2-1	CSVIRTSSEKTYNEQFF
TRBV6-5	TRBJ2-5	CASSYGVAAYQETQYF
TRBV29-1	TRBJ2-5	CSVTGTGKFRETQYF
TRBV20-1	TRBJ1-2	CSATGGNYGYTF
TRBV7-9	TRBJ1-1	CASSPKGDTEAFF
TRBV29-1	TRBJ2-1	CSVAGHPEGNEQFF
TRBV15	TRBJ2-4	CATSPNYRGRGTKNIQYF
TRBV12-5	TRBJ2-5	CASGLSAGGVTQYF
TRBV7-2	TRBJ1-2	CASSLELAGSYGYTF
TRBV27	TRBJ2-7	CASSHLGGRYEQYF
TRBV7-2	TRBJ2-1	CASTVRGPPYNEQFF
TRBV7-8	TRBJ1-1	CASSFQGAVNTEAFF
TRBV29-1	TRBJ2-7	CSVESGGASYEQYF
TRBV28	TRBJ1-2	CAGVGLTGYTF
TRBV20-1	TRBJ2-1	CSARDPGLISYNEQFF
TRBV4-1	TRBJ2-1	CASSQEVGTSGDNEQFF
TRBV5-1	TRBJ2-7	CASSLVGSESYEQYF
TRBV7-2	-	CASSLAWSALSYEQYF
TRBV29-1	TRBJ2-3	CSVRGLVTDTQYF
TRBV29-1	TRBJ2-4	CSVEDRQGLTSIQYF
TRBV19	TRBJ1-5	CASTLDSIQHF
TRBV10-3	TRBJ2-2	CAILSPNTGELFF
TRBV27	TRBJ2-7	CASSLSWLADEQYF
TRBV4-1	TRBJ1-3	CASSPPVGFSGNTIYF
TRBV7-2	TRBJ2-5	CASSLASVAGFGETQYF
TRBV7-9	TRBJ1-3	CASSLGEISGNTIYF
TRBV18	TRBJ2-4	CASSPDRDQYF
TRBV14	TRBJ1-4	CASSQRGSANEKLFF
TRBV4-1	TRBJ1-6	CASSQKGQGPNNSPLHF
TRBV5-6	TRBJ2-1	CASSFASGSYNEQFF
TRBV20-1	TRBJ2-3	CSARSGRLTDTQYF
TRBV2	TRBJ2-7	CASSEFASGYEQYF
TRBV10-3	TRBJ1-4	CAISDPIYATNEKLFF
TRBV7-9	-	CASTSPGQGTYEQYF
TRBV4-2	TRBJ2-5	CASSQAAETQYF